Listed here is a single TCR beta chain. This clone is a singleton in its sample. The clone's antigen remains unknown. No base quality information exists; no much larger clone differs at one position. This sample stems from a study of cytomegalovirus exposure and HLA in healthy donors listed by TCRdb under 2017. Study-wide context: According to an earlier analysis of 587 of the donors, roughly 180 million T cells yielded some 110 million unique TCR beta sequences and 276 Gb of sequence data. An early release covering some 640 HLA-typed donors comprised 250 to 350 gigabases of sequencing data and 85 million or so unique TCR sequences. Of the roughly 420 genotyped donors, 65% to 90% were placed in the genetic ancestry cluster associated with self-reported Caucasian donors. The aim of the study was to test whether cataloging public T cell receptors could identify signatures of past pathogen exposure. The study profiled the T cell repertoires of hundreds of subjects by immunosequencing and related them to cytomegalovirus serostatus. Besides the first cohort of about 730 subjects, a separate validation cohort made up of some 110 different subjects was used. To predict cytomegalovirus infection status, the study brought together high-throughput TCR immunosequencing, statistical association of individual TCRs with disease status, and machine learning. A later analysis re-analyzed previously published TCR beta repertoires from hundreds of donors and added high-resolution HLA genotyping to study TCR occurrence patterns. Rather than drawing on any new phenotypic data, the later analysis identified candidate immune exposures from TCR beta sequences and the way those sequences occurred across donors. To decide whether each TCR beta V gene segment behaved as functional or pseudogenic, an earlier analysis of fewer than 750 of the donors relied on high-throughput TCR beta sequencing. Donor age, sex, ethnicity and CMV serostatus were compiled together with the repertoire data. A later genetic analysis took genome-wide SNP genotypes for about three fifths of the roughly 670 donors and used that subset as a discovery cohort. Every discovery cohort repertoire had been produced on one sequencing platform. HLA typing included class I and class II loci at four-digit resolution. Typing coverage varied by locus: roughly 620-640 donors for A, B, C, DRB1 and DQB1; more than 500 for DQA1; 600 to 610 for DPA1; 400 to 480 for DPB1. Roughly five DR-DQ haplotypes were handled as single units for association and clustering, since linkage in the cohort was strong. Among some 400 genotyped donors of the cohort, an average of roughly 230,000 unique TCR beta nucleotide sequences was sequenced per donor, of which 15% to 20% were non-productive.

Library preparation was by the immunoSEQ multiplex PCR assay. The multiplex PCR relied on a mix of 60 forward primers for TCR Vbeta segments and 13 reverse primers for TCR Jbeta segments. The CDR3 region of rearranged TCR beta genes was amplified from genomic DNA with a multiplex PCR assay. On the Illumina HiSeq System, the amplified TCR beta libraries were sequenced as 87-base-pair reads. The authors' analysis ran thus. A later analysis counted around 72 million unique TCR beta chains across the 670 or so repertoires, and 9 million to 14 million of these chains were shared by at least two donors. Raw reads were error-corrected and collapsed into unique sequences with a nearest-neighbor algorithm that merged closely related sequences to remove PCR and sequencing errors. CDR3 sequences were aligned to IMGT reference sequences to assign V, D and J gene segments. Each retained sequence needed at least a six-nucleotide match to both a V gene segment and a J gene segment. A rearrangement was called productive if the CDR3 had no stop codons and remained in frame with V and J, and every other rearrangement was called non-productive. Following IMGT convention, CDR3 was defined as the stretch from the second conserved V-encoded cysteine up to the conserved J-encoded phenylalanine. Sequences without an unambiguous match to a single V gene segment were excluded from the earlier analysis of 450 to 650 of the donors. In an earlier analysis of almost 600 of the donors, a V segment was called functional when productive rearrangements were above 56.7%, and segregating when the standard deviation between donors exceeded 5%. A statistical classification framework was developed to diagnose cytomegalovirus status using the catalog of TCR beta chain sequences. In a later analysis, V and J genes were assigned by comparing TCR nucleotide sequences against IMGT/GENE-DB human TR gene sequences. A later analysis assigned CDR3 sequences and most-parsimonious VDJ recombination scenarios with the TCRdist pipeline. In a later analysis, every TCR beta chain was defined by the combination of its CDR3 amino acid sequence and its V-gene family, and reads without a unique V-gene family were dropped. To address suspected cross-contamination and a sequencing artifact, a later analysis removed around 590 highly shared, low-generation-probability nucleotide sequences. For each public chain, a later analysis derived a clonal expansion index from normalized ranks of inferred template counts within each repertoire. Generation probabilities in a later analysis came from a VDJ recombination model fitted to out-of-frame rearrangements, and those results were checked against IGoR. In a later analysis, hypergeometric tests were used to score TCR-TCR, TCR-HLA and TCR-CMV co-occurrence, with a repertoire-size bias correction applied to TCR pairs. To estimate false discovery rates, a later analysis permuted the HLA or CMV assignments 20 times. In a later analysis, co-occurring TCRs were grouped using DBSCAN, with TCRdist sequence similarity added in when clustering inside HLA-allele-positive subsets. Co-occurrence clustering excluded repertoires with fewer than 30,000 or more than 120,000 public chains, plus five with anomalous nucleotide sharing. Held by TCRdb, this immuneACCESS table contains in-frame sequences only and omits some clones. Under half of the omission traces to an unresolved V gene where checked; the cause of the rest is unknown. V and J calls and clone size are those listed in that table; D and trimming were worked out from the DNA. This sample gives 100,000 to 150,000 clones in total; around 80% of them show up just once. About 1.8% of the sample comes from the top ten.

The CDR3 measures 15 amino acids from cysteine to phenylalanine. Just the 45-base CDR3 DNA is kept, in frame starting at base 1. The germline V gene gives CDR1 as KGHSH and CDR2 as LQKENI. The junction shows trimming of 1 base on V and 2 bases on J, and the gene matches do not reach 4 bases of it. The cohort consisted of hundreds of healthy bone marrow donors. Cohort members were all nominally healthy when sampled, although unrecorded immune exposures were likely present. The donor tested CMV seronegative, placing the donor among the 300 to 450 seronegative members of the cohort. A peripheral blood sample was collected from each donor, and TCR beta sequencing was performed on peripheral blood mononuclear cells. The Qiagen DNeasy Blood Extraction Kit was used to extract genomic DNA from the blood cell samples. The paper as a whole reports these results and caveats: A further reported finding was that TCR beta sequences accurately predicted the HLA-A and HLA-B alleles for most subjects in the first cohort. The earlier analysis of approximately 560 of the donors excluded 15 to 20 rarely observed V segments, including chromosome 9 orphons, because counts were too low. A cluster of highly shared sequence variants was judged likely to be a technical artifact of the sequencing pipeline. Presence/absence analyses assumed roughly uniform sequencing depth across donors, an assumption that may not hold. Most CMV-associated TCR beta chains appeared to be HLA-restricted in a later analysis, and the HLA associations seemed to be driven largely by CMV exposure. According to a later genetic analysis, donors in an Asian-associated ancestry cluster had fewer N-insertions in productive TCRs than the roughly 670-donor mean. Cytomegalovirus status was reported to be diagnosed by the classifier with high specificity and sensitivity in both the original and validation cohorts. According to a later analysis, parvovirus B19, influenza, CMV and Epstein-Barr virus appeared linked to several top co-occurrence clusters. Most TCR sequences were seen in very few donors, while some public TCRs were found in many individuals. The authors suggested that the approach could potentially be generalized to other disease states and immunological phenotypes. In this cohort, only TCR beta chains were sequenced, and detectable features were limited by the absence of alpha or paired-chain data. Linkage disequilibrium might explain the correlated functional status among segregating V segments, but an unknown experimental factor could not be ruled out. Broadly in line with IMGT annotations, most TCR beta V segments showed up in productive rearrangements about 90% or about 30% of the time in an earlier analysis of under 700 of the donors. Because some donors lacked HLA typing at each locus, the association tests relied only on the typed subset. When HLA alleles, especially DR and DQ, strongly co-occurred, attributing TCR associations to individual alleles was difficult. In a later analysis, HLA-associated TCR beta chains showed more clonal expansion and lower generation probabilities than non-associated chains that were equally common. At a false discovery rate of 0.05, a later analysis linked 16,951 TCR beta sequences to specific HLA alleles. A later genetic analysis associated a missense DCLRE1C variant with V-gene and J-gene trimming of TCR beta chains, and an independent cohort replicated the association. Some IMGT-functional V segments, including TRBV6-2 and TRBV6-3, could not be distinguished by the 87-base-pair reads and were therefore excluded. CMV serostatus was the only immune exposure information available for the cohort. The study listed 150 to 200 TCR beta chains as associated with cytomegalovirus. In a later analysis, the rate of TCR association differed among HLA loci, with DRB1 alleles having the most associated TCRs and HLA-C alleles having the fewest. A few of the identified cytomegalovirus-associated TCR beta chains were confirmed in vitro to be specific for cytomegalovirus antigens.

The sequenced sample consisted of PBMCs. The rearrangement joined TRBV18 to TRBJ2-5, with TRBD2 matching 7 junction bases. This clonotype was sampled from a woman aged 45-65 years in good health and CMV-seronegative. The sequence in DNA is TGTGCCAGCTCACCACTATCGGGACTACAAGAGACCCAGTACTTC. It codes for CASSPLSGLQETQYF.